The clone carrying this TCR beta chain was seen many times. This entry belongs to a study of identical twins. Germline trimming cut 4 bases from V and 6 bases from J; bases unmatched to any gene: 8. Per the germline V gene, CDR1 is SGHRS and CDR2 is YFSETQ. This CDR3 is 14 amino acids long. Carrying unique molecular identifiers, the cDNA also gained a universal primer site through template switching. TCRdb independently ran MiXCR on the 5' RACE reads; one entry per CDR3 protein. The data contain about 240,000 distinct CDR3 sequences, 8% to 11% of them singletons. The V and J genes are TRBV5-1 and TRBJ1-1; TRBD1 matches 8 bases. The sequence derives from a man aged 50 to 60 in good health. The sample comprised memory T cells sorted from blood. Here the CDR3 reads CASSPPGQGPEAFF. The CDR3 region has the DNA TGCGCCAGCAGCCCGCCAGGACAGGGACCTGAAGCTTTCTTT.